These 27 T cell receptor beta chains share one sample of origin, sequenced in a study of T cell responses to AZD1222 COVID-19 vaccine. The method was immunoSEQ multiplex PCR; TCRdb's version includes in-frame clones alone and lacks a portion of them. This table holds more than 150,000 clones, roughly 92% found once. The sequencing here drew on peripheral blood, taken 28 days after the second AZD1222 dose. The receptors derive from an adult who received the AZD1222 COVID-19 vaccine.

The V call is TRBV7-8, the J call TRBJ1-3; maybe TRBD1 (6 bases). This CDR3 is 15 amino acids long. Germline loops: CDR1 SGHVS, CDR2 FQNEAQ. With 3 bases removed from V and 3 bases from J, the gap between germline ends came to 12 bases. CDR3 amino acids: CASSFTGKDGNTIYF. CDR3 sequence (DNA): TGTGCCAGCAGCTTTACAGGGAAGGATGGAAACACCATATATTTT.

J is TRBJ1-3 and V is TRBV30, with a tentative D call TRBD1 (6 bases). This CDR3 has 14 residues. Germline CDR1 GTSNPN, CDR2 SVGIG (reference sequence). V lost 0 bases to trimming and J lost 2 bases, with 8 bases between them. CDR3 in amino acids: CAWSVRGAGNTIYF. As DNA, the CDR3 is TGTGCCTGGAGTGTGAGGGGGGCTGGAAACACCATATATTTT.

This chain connects TRBV6-5 to TRBJ1-6, with 7 positions matching TRBD1. The CDR3 sequence is 14 residues long. The J segment lost 10 bases and the V segment lost 6 bases, leaving 9 bases of the junction unmatched. Germline V gives CDR1 MNHEY, CDR2 SVGAGI. The CDR3 DNA sequence: TGTGCCAGCAGACTCGGGACAGATCTGTCACCCCTCCACTTT. Encoded protein: CASRLGTDLSPLHF.

V usage is TRBV6-5 and J usage is TRBJ2-7; 7 bases agree with TRBD1. The CDR3 is 13 residues long. Unmatched junction bases numbered 4, after V lost 5 bases and J lost 3 bases. The germline V gene has CDR1 MNHEY and CDR2 SVGAGI. CDR3 sequence reads: CASSLRDSYEQYF. Written as DNA, the CDR3 is TGTGCCAGCAGTCTCCGGGACAGCTACGAGCAGTACTTC.

The chain employs TRBV5-8 and TRBJ1-2, with D possibly TRBD1 on 5 matching bases. CDR3 length equals 14 residues. Germline assignment: CDR1 SGHTS and CDR2 YDEGEE. The germline V and J ends were trimmed by 1 base and 5 bases, with 12 bases remaining between them. CDR3 DNA: TGTGCCAGCAGCTTGCGACAGTCCGCATATGGCTACACCTTC. Protein product: CASSLRQSAYGYTF.

V gene TRBV10-2 combines with J gene TRBJ2-7, with 7 bases that match TRBD2. This CDR3 is built from 13 residues. The V gene end was trimmed by 2 bases and the J gene end by 5 bases; junction bases not matched to a gene: 3. Germline CDR1 is WSHSY and CDR2 is SAAADI. The CDR3 DNA reads TGCGCCAGCAGTGAGGGGGACTACCACGAGCAGTACTTC. As protein: CASSEGDYHEQYF.

The chain is built from TRBV14 and TRBJ2-7; 10 nucleotides align to TRBD2. The length of the CDR3 is 19 residues. The germline CDR1 and CDR2 sequences are SGHDN and FVKESK. With V trimmed by 0 bases and J by 2 bases, 13 bases remained unmatched. The CDR3 nucleotides read TGTGCCAGCAGCCAAGAACGTGTTTGGGGACTAGCGAGGACCTACGAGCAGTACTTC. This codes for CASSQERVWGLARTYEQYF.

The chain combines TRBV5-1 with TRBJ1-6; no clear D gene. Trimming removed 7 bases at V and 8 bases at J, with 7 bases between. The V gene's germline CDR1 is SGHRS and CDR2 YFSETQ. This CDR3 comprises 11 residues. The CDR3 spells CASGPDSPLHF. The DNA of the CDR3 is TGCGCCAGCGGACCCGATTCACCCCTCCACTTT.

The chain carries TRBV9 and TRBJ1-3; D not resolved. V lost 0 bases and J lost 2, with 12 bases in between. Germline V CDR1 and CDR2: SGDLS, YYNGEE. The CDR3 is 16 residues long. The CDR3 protein is CASSVEIDWPGNTIYF. DNA for the CDR3: TGTGCCAGCAGCGTAGAGATTGACTGGCCTGGAAACACCATATATTTT.

The rearrangement uses TRBV12-3 or TRBV12-4 and TRBJ2-1; D is undetermined. The V end lost 3 bases, the J end lost 8 bases, and 5 bases lay between the germline ends. This CDR3 region has 11 residues. The DNA of the CDR3 is TGTGCCAGCAGTTTTGGGTATGAGCAGTTCTTC. It specifies CASSFGYEQFF.

The rearrangement links TRBV19 to TRBJ2-5, with D possibly being TRBD1 or TRBD2 (7 bases each). The length of the CDR3 is 16 residues. V was trimmed by 5 bases and J by 2 bases, leaving 18 bases between them. Looked up from germline, CDR1 is LNHDA and CDR2 is SQIVND (reference sequence). CDR3 amino acids: CASSPRGRGPQETQYF. CDR3 bases: TGTGCCAGTAGTCCCCGGGGGAGGGGGCCTCAAGAGACCCAGTACTTC.

This clone was seen a single time. The J gene is TRBJ2-1, the V gene TRBV5-6; D gene unclear. Trimming shortened V by 2 bases and J by 6 bases, and 12 bases separated the two germline ends. Germline V gene data show CDR1 as SGHDT and CDR2 as YYEEEE. This CDR3 spans 14 amino acids. CDR3 bases: TGTGCCAGCAGCTTCGGTCCCAACCCCAATGAGCAGTTCTTC. It is translated as CASSFGPNPNEQFF.

The rearrangement joins TRBV3-1 (or the pseudogene TRBV3-2) to TRBJ2-5; the D is unclear. Germline V gives CDR1 LGHDT, CDR2 YNNKEL (reference sequence). The CDR3 spans 12 residues. Trimming shortened V by 0 bases and J by 6 bases, and 5 bases separated the two germline ends. CDR3 residues: CASSQERQTQYF. Written as DNA, the CDR3 is TGTGCCAGCAGCCAAGAGAGGCAGACCCAGTACTTC.

A few counts support this clone. The chain recombines TRBV6-4 with TRBJ1-2, with TRBD1 as a possible D gene (5 bases). The germline CDR1 and CDR2 sequences are MRHNA and SNTAGT. There are 13 residues in the CDR3. V shed 5 bases and J shed 7 bases, with 14 bases lying between them. The CDR3 region has the DNA TGTGCCAGCAGTCCGGGGGAGCTTGGTGGCTACACCTTC. Protein: CASSPGELGGYTF.

The chain has TRBV7-3 and TRBJ2-7; weak D call: TRBD1 (6 bases). CDR1 SGHTA and CDR2 FQGTGA come from the germline V gene. V dropped 6 bases and J dropped 3 bases, with 12 bases sitting between them. The CDR3 contains 13 residues. CDR3 protein: CASSETGLYEQYF. CDR3 bases: TGTGCCAGCAGTGAGACAGGTCTCTACGAGCAGTACTTC.

This chain connects TRBV5-1 to TRBJ1-1; 10 positions agree with TRBD1. This CDR3 region has 17 residues. Germline-derived CDR1 and CDR2 are SGHRS and YFSETQ. V lost 0 bases, J lost 5 bases, and 10 bases stayed unmatched. The CDR3 is CASSLVRDGTGATEAFF. The CDR3 bases are TGCGCCAGCAGCTTGGTCCGAGACGGGACAGGGGCAACTGAAGCTTTCTTT.

Concerning this clone: Within the sample, other DNA sequences also encode this same CDR3. The chain links TRBV29-1 to TRBJ2-7; the match to TRBD1 covers 9 bases. With 6 bases clipped from V and 5 bases from J, the junction kept 14 bases outside the gene matches. Germline V gene lookup returns CDR1 SQVTM and CDR2 ANQGSEA. The CDR3 loop spans 15 amino acids. CDR3 region: CSVERTGTGYHEQYF. Written as DNA, the CDR3 is TGCAGCGTGGAGCGAACCGGGACAGGGTATCACGAGCAGTACTTC.

The gene calls are TRBV7-3 and TRBJ1-2; TRBD1 is a possible D gene (5 bases). V was pared by 4 bases and J by 2 bases, with 17 bases between. Germline lookup yields CDR1 SGHTA and CDR2 FQGTGA. This CDR3 has 16 amino acids. In DNA form, the CDR3 reads TGTGCCAGCAGCTCCGGATGGAGGGGCTCCAACTATGGCTACACCTTC. It specifies CASSSGWRGSNYGYTF.

This rearrangement joins TRBV7-9 to TRBJ2-5; D assignment may be TRBD1 or TRBD2 (6 bases each). V lost 0 bases to trimming and J lost 4 bases, with 9 bases between them. CDR1 is SEHNR and CDR2 is FQNEAQ in the germline V gene (reference sequence). This CDR3 is built from 14 residues. The chain's CDR3 is CASSLAEGGETQYF. CDR3 bases: TGTGCCAGCAGCTTAGCGGAGGGGGGAGAGACCCAGTACTTC.

The chain uses TRBV19 and TRBJ2-1, with 7 nucleotides matching TRBD1. This CDR3 spans 17 amino acids. The trim removed 0 bases at V and 7 bases at J, leaving 12 bases unmatched. Germline V gene lookup returns CDR1 LNHDA and CDR2 SQIVND (reference sequence). This CDR3 reads CASSIDLQDRALNEQFF. Here the CDR3 DNA reads TGTGCCAGTAGTATAGACCTCCAAGACAGGGCTTTGAATGAGCAGTTCTTC.

This rearrangement joins TRBV7-3 to TRBJ1-5; D ambiguous. This CDR3 region has 15 residues. V was clipped by 2 bases and J by 4 bases, with 12 bases between them. Per germline, CDR1 SGHTA and CDR2 FQGTGA. The CDR3 loop reads CASSLLGKENQPQHF. The CDR3 nucleotides read TGTGCCAGCAGCTTATTGGGCAAGGAGAATCAGCCCCAGCATTTT.

The J gene is TRBJ2-7, the V gene TRBV12-3 or TRBV12-4; 10 bases map to TRBD1. The CDR3 has 13 amino acids. With V trimmed by 8 bases and J by 4 bases, 5 bases remained unmatched. CDR3 loop: CASCPGQGYEQYF. The CDR3 coding sequence is TGTGCCAGCTGCCCGGGACAGGGGTACGAGCAGTACTTC.

J is TRBJ1-1 and V is TRBV5-5; D may be TRBD1 (5 bases). CDR1 and CDR2 (germline): SGHKS, YYEKEE (reference sequence). Trimming cost V 2 bases and J 1 base, with 12 bases left between them. This CDR3 is 15 amino acids long. The CDR3 nucleotides are TGTGCCAGCAGCTTAACCGGGACGGAGAACACTGAAGCTTTCTTT. Its translation is CASSLTGTENTEAFF.

The chain is built from TRBV5-4 and TRBJ2-7, with D perhaps TRBD2 (6 bases). The ends were cut back, 2 bases at V and 1 base at J, with 16 bases in the middle. The CDR3 runs to 16 residues. The germline CDR1 and CDR2 sequences are SGHNT and YYREEE (reference sequence). CDR3 bases: TGTGCCAGCAGCTTTGGGGCAGGCGGACTATCCTACGAGCAGTACTTC. Translating it yields CASSFGAGGLSYEQYF.

The rearrangement uses TRBV5-1 and TRBJ1-1; weak D call: TRBD1 (5 bases). V shed 4 bases and J shed 1 base, with 11 bases lying between them. The CDR3 covers 14 residues. Germline V CDR1 and CDR2: SGHRS, YFSETQ. CDR3 bases: TGCGCCAGCAGCCCCCGGGGCGGGAACACTGAAGCTTTCTTT. As protein: CASSPRGGNTEAFF.

This clone was counted a single time. The chain couples TRBV5-1 to TRBJ2-3; 7 nucleotides line up with TRBD1. Germline CDR1 SGHRS, CDR2 YFSETQ. V gave up 4 bases and J gave up 1 base; unmatched junction bases: 3. The CDR3 has 14 residues. Written as DNA, the CDR3 is TGCGCCAGCAGCGAAACAGGGGGCACAGATACGCAGTATTTT. It specifies CASSETGGTDTQYF.

This chain links TRBV19 with TRBJ1-2; tentatively, D is TRBD1 (5 bases). Per germline, CDR1 LNHDA and CDR2 SQIVND (reference sequence). V was shortened by 5 bases and J by 5 bases, with 21 bases between the two germline ends. CDR3 length: 16 amino acids. DNA for the CDR3: TGTGCCAGTAGTCCTCAGACAGCCCTAGAGGGTTATGGCTACACCTTC. Translation gives CASSPQTALEGYGYTF.